These T cell receptor beta chains were read from a single sample in a study of T cell repertoires in cytomegalovirus infection. MiXCR was run by TCRdb on the reads, yielding one entry per CDR3 protein. The sample has approximately 320,000 distinct CDR3 sequences, around 9.5% seen once. What was sequenced was PBMCs. The receptors were gathered from a human donor in good health (CMV status not recorded). Some clones in this sample may be carry-over from other donors' samples. Both conserved end residues are part of each CDR3. A D gene is named only where the DNA matches it firmly. The size entry is marked missing in some rows and otherwise reads once, few, many or a size class.

DNA,CDR3,size,D,V,J
TGTGCCAGCAGTCCTACCACGAGGGGACAGGGTCGCAATGAGCAGTTCTTC,CASSPTTRGQGRNEQFF,many,TRBD1,TRBV12-3/TRBV12-4,TRBJ2-1
TGTGCCAGCAGCGTCTCCCTGAGGGACCCCTTCGATACGCAGTATTTT,CASSVSLRDPFDTQYF,many,NA,TRBV7-6,TRBJ2-3
TGTGCCAGCACCTATAGCGGGGGCAACTCCTACAATGAGCAGTTCTTC,CASTYSGGNSYNEQFF,many,TRBD2,TRBV12-3/TRBV12-4,TRBJ2-1
TGCGCCACCTCCGAGGGACAGACGAATTCACCCCTCCACTTT,CATSEGQTNSPLHF,many,TRBD1,TRBV5-1,TRBJ1-6
TGTGCCAGCAACCGGGAGACGGCCCAAGAGACCCAGTACTTC,CASNRETAQETQYF,NA,NA,TRBV7-2,TRBJ2-5
TGTGCCAGCAGCTTTACAGGCTACGAGCAGTACTTC,CASSFTGYEQYF,many,NA,TRBV7-9,TRBJ2-7
TGTGCCAGCGCCATGGGGGCGCCGGAGACCCAGTACTTC,CASAMGAPETQYF,many,NA,TRBV7-2,TRBJ2-5
TGCAGTGCTAGACCCAGACAGGGCCCCCGTAATTCACCCCTCCACTTT,CSARPRQGPRNSPLHF,many,TRBD1,TRBV20-1,TRBJ1-6
TGTGCCAGCATGGGGGGGAGAACCGGGGAGCTGTTTTTT,CASMGGRTGELFF,few,TRBD2,TRBV2,TRBJ2-2
TGTGCCACCAGGGGGACAGTCACACAAGAGACCCAGTACTTC,CATRGTVTQETQYF,NA,TRBD1,TRBV15,TRBJ2-5
TGTGCCAGCAGTCCCGGGACTAGCGGGACCCCCCGCAATGAGCAGTTCTTC,CASSPGTSGTPRNEQFF,many,TRBD2,TRBV28,TRBJ2-1
TGTGCCAGCAGCTCATCGACAGGCCCCGGGGAGACCCAGTACTTC,CASSSSTGPGETQYF,few,NA,TRBV7-8,TRBJ2-5
TGTGCCAGCAGCTCCCGGCTGGGTCTCACAGATACGCAGTATTTT,CASSSRLGLTDTQYF,many,NA,TRBV7-2,TRBJ2-3
TGTGCCAGCAGCTTAGCAGGGGGGCTCTACGAGCAGTACTTC,CASSLAGGLYEQYF,many,NA,TRBV7-6,TRBJ2-7